Detailed here is one TCR beta chain. Its specificity is unknown. The data stem from a study of chemoradiotherapy in HPV16-positive cancers. General study results and limits: Candidate HPV-specific clones and E7-related TCR motifs grew in tumor during treatment. Functional assays defining HPV-specific T cells used only a couple of HPV16-positive patients.

The CDR3 covers 15 residues. Trimming cost V 5 bases and J 2 bases, with 15 bases left between them. The V gene's germline CDR1 is MNHEY and CDR2 SVGAGI. The protocol was immunoSEQ multiplex PCR, while the TCRdb copy is restricted to in-frame clones and leaves out a portion. The sample lists 45,000 to 60,000 clones; about 92% were seen once. The chain joins TRBV6-5 to TRBJ2-5; perhaps TRBD2 as D (6 bases). The receptor's source is a human donor with HPV-associated anogenital cancer. The material sequenced was blood, taken from a patient who underwent chemoradiotherapy. CDR3 in amino acids: CASSPLIGGQETQYF. For the CDR3, the DNA is TGTGCCAGCAGTCCCTTAATAGGAGGGCAAGAGACCCAGTACTTC.